This T cell receptor beta chain was captured in a study of T cells expressing NK-cell markers. After re-calling the 5' RACE reads, TCRdb lists one entry per CDR3 protein, DNA absent. The sample shows 130,000 to 150,000 distinct CDR3 sequences, and approximately 12% sits with its ten largest clones. Study-wide results and caveats: Once again these clonotypes came out on top in the CD3+CD56-NKG2C+ fraction of a handful of donors.

In regard to this clonotype: Its specificity is not known.

This CDR3 has 15 amino acids. CDR1 and CDR2 from the germline V gene are MNHNS and SASEGT. Material: blood T cells: a sorted CD56 or NKG2C T cell subset, CD4+ or CD8+ T cells, or bulk PBMC T cells (not recorded which). The sequence was collected from a man aged 18 to 30 in good health. The V and J genes are TRBV6-1 and TRBJ2-5; TCRdb calls TRBD1, which cannot be checked without DNA. The CDR3 reads CASSLRGGGQETQYF.